These T cell receptor beta chains were read from a single sample in a study of identifying expanded T cells in peripheral blood. Assay used: immunoSEQ multiplex PCR; TCRdb lists only in-frame clones, some missing. The sample holds about 86,000 clones, around 84% seen once. Specimen: blood. Every receptor here comes from a person between 18 and 75 years old in good health. The CDR3 runs from the conserved cysteine through the conserved F or W. The order of the fields is D gene, V gene, J gene, clone size, CDR3 DNA, CDR3 protein. The D gene is left open where the match is weak. Clone size is not always given. Where it is, it says once, few, many or a class for expanded clones.

TRBD1	TRBV18	TRBJ1-2	-	TGTGCCAGCTCTCCCCCCGGGACAGGGTATGGCTACACCTTC	CASSPPGTGYGYTF
-	TRBV18	TRBJ1-1	-	TGTGCCAGCCAAATGGCGAACACTGAAGCTTTCTTT	CASQMANTEAFF
TRBD1	TRBV7-2	TRBJ1-5	-	TGTGCCAGCAGCTCAGCAGGGGGGTTTCAGCCCCAGCATTTT	CASSSAGGFQPQHF
TRBD1	TRBV19	TRBJ1-2	-	TGTGCCAGTAGTACCTTCACCGGGACAGCTATTCGATATGGCTACACCTTC	CASSTFTGTAIRYGYTF
-	TRBV4-1	TRBJ1-4	-	TGCGCCAGCAGCCGGACCTCCCAAGGTCTCTTTAATGAAAAACTGTTTTTT	CASSRTSQGLFNEKLFF
-	TRBV6-5	TRBJ1-6	-	TGTGCCAGCAGTTACAATATCCTTCATTCACCCCTCCACTTT	CASSYNILHSPLHF
-	TRBV7-2	TRBJ1-6	-	TGTGCCAGCAGCTTAGCTCAGGGCTCACCCCTCCACTTT	CASSLAQGSPLHF
-	TRBV28	TRBJ1-2	-	TGTGCCAGCAGTTTAAGGAAGCGAGGCTACACCTTC	CASSLRKRGYTF
TRBD1	TRBV5-5	TRBJ2-5	-	TGTGCCAGCAGCCCCTGGACAGGGGGACGGCAAGAGACCCAGTACTTC	CASSPWTGGRQETQYF
-	TRBV9	TRBJ1-1	-	TGTGCCAGCAGCGTAGCGGACAGTAATGGAAAGGAAGCTTTCTTT	CASSVADSNGKEAFF
TRBD1	TRBV7-2	TRBJ2-3	-	TGTGCCAGCAGCTCGGCCAGGGGGCTTGGGACAGATACGCAGTATTTT	CASSSARGLGTDTQYF
-	TRBV27	TRBJ2-2	-	TGTGCCAGCAGCCAACTAGGCACCGGGGAGCTGTTTTTT	CASSQLGTGELFF
-	TRBV18	TRBJ2-3	once	TGTGCCAGCTCACCCTATACAACTAGCACAGATACGCAGTATTTT	CASSPYTTSTDTQYF
-	TRBV7-8	TRBJ2-3	-	TGTGCCAGCAGCGCCTACAGCACAGATACGCAGTATTTT	CASSAYSTDTQYF
TRBD1	TRBV9	TRBJ1-5	-	TGTGCCAGCAGCCCAGGGACAGGGCCTCAGCCCCAGCATTTT	CASSPGTGPQPQHF
-	TRBV5-6	TRBJ2-7	once	TGTGCCAGCAGCGGTAGGGATGCCGGTCCCTACGAGCAGTACTTC	CASSGRDAGPYEQYF
-	TRBV2	TRBJ1-3	few	TGTGCCAGCAGTGAATTAGTCTGGGAGACAGCTGGAAACACCATATATTTT	CASSELVWETAGNTIYF
-	TRBV27	TRBJ2-3	-	TGTGCCAGCAGTTCCCTTTCAGTCCTTAGCACAGATACGCAGTATTTT	CASSSLSVLSTDTQYF
-	TRBV5-8	TRBJ1-2	-	TGTGCCAGCAGCCGGACTACAGCAGAGGCCTACACCTTC	CASSRTTAEAYTF
-	TRBV6-1	TRBJ2-7	-	TGTGCCAGCAGTGAATGGGCCGGGGTCTACGAGCAGTACTTC	CASSEWAGVYEQYF
-	TRBV29-1	TRBJ2-3	-	TGCAGCGTTCGTCCAGTTTTGAGCACAGATACGCAGTATTTT	CSVRPVLSTDTQYF
-	TRBV6-1	TRBJ1-1	once	TGTGCCAGCAGTCTCTACCCTGTGAACACTGAAGCTTTCTTT	CASSLYPVNTEAFF
TRBD1	TRBV7-9	TRBJ1-2	-	TGTGCCAGCAGCTTCCATAGACAGGGGGCCCTATCCTTC	CASSFHRQGALSF
-	TRBV4-1	TRBJ2-1	once	TGCGCCAGCAGCCAAGGAAGGGGGGGCAAGGGTGAGCAGTTCTTC	CASSQGRGGKGEQFF
-	TRBV7-3	TRBJ2-3	-	TGTGCCAGCAGCCCAACAAGCACAGATACGCAGTATTTT	CASSPTSTDTQYF
TRBD1	TRBV12-5	TRBJ2-5	-	TGTGCTAGTGTCCGGGACAGCCCCCAAGAGACCCAGTACTTC	CASVRDSPQETQYF
-	TRBV6-1	TRBJ1-6	-	TGTGCCAGCAGTGAAACGGGTAATTCACCCCTCCACTTT	CASSETGNSPLHF
-	TRBV5-1	TRBJ2-3	few	TGCGCCAGCAGCCTAAGGACAGGCACAGATACGCAGTATTTT	CASSLRTGTDTQYF
-	TRBV30	TRBJ1-5	-	TGTGCCTGGAGTGTAAATTGGGATCAGCCCCAGCATTTT	CAWSVNWDQPQHF
-	TRBV9	TRBJ2-4	-	TGTGCCAGCAGCGGAGGGGGGCTCATTCAGTACTTC	CASSGGGLIQYF
TRBD2	TRBV5-5	TRBJ2-3	-	TGTGCCAGCAGCTTGCGCGGGGGGGCAGTAGATACGCAGTATTTT	CASSLRGGAVDTQYF
-	TRBV20-1	TRBJ1-6	-	TGCAGTGCTAGAGGCAGGGGATCCCTCCACTTT	CSARGRGSLHF
-	TRBV19	TRBJ1-2	-	TGTGCCAGTAGTCCGGGGACAAGTAATAACTATGGCTACACCTTC	CASSPGTSNNYGYTF
-	TRBV29-1	TRBJ1-2	-	TGCAGCGCAACAGAGAACTATGGCTACACCTTC	CSATENYGYTF
-	TRBV5-1	TRBJ2-2	-	TGCGCCAGCAGCTTGGTCTCGGGACATTCCACCGGGGAGCTGTTTTTT	CASSLVSGHSTGELFF
-	TRBV6-1	TRBJ1-5	-	TGTGCCAGCAAACCCAGGAGCCCCAATCAGCCCCAGCATTTT	CASKPRSPNQPQHF
TRBD2	TRBV6-6	TRBJ2-3	-	TGTGCCAGCAACCGGGGGGGGCCCACAGATACGCAGTATTTT	CASNRGGPTDTQYF
TRBD1	TRBV5-1	TRBJ1-2	-	TGCGCCAGCGGCCGGGACAGGGGTGGTAGTGGCTACACCTTC	CASGRDRGGSGYTF
-	TRBV5-1	TRBJ1-1	-	TGCGCCAGCAGCTTGAATCTGCAGCGGACTGAAGCTTTCTTT	CASSLNLQRTEAFF
-	TRBV28	TRBJ1-5	few	TGTGCCAGCAGTGCGAATCAGCCCCAGCATTTT	CASSANQPQHF
-	TRBV5-1	TRBJ1-2	-	TGCGCCAGCAGGGACGCGTGGGACTATGGCTACACCTTC	CASRDAWDYGYTF
-	TRBV11-2	TRBJ2-1	few	TGTGCCAGCAGCTCGCTCACAGGGTTGGACAATGAGCAGTTCTTC	CASSSLTGLDNEQFF
-	TRBV27	TRBJ1-6	-	TGTGCCAGCAGTCGATCTCAGGGGTCCTCACCCCTCCACTTT	CASSRSQGSSPLHF
TRBD1	TRBV6-4	TRBJ2-5	-	TGTGCCAGCAGGGACAGGGCGACGAAGACCCAGTACTTC	CASRDRATKTQYF
-	TRBV7-2	TRBJ2-2	-	TGTGCCAGCAGCCAAGGACAGAAGCTGTTTTTT	CASSQGQKLFF
TRBD2	TRBV5-1	TRBJ2-1	once	TGCGCCAGCAGCTTCGGGACTACCGACAATGAGCAGTTCTTC	CASSFGTTDNEQFF
TRBD2	TRBV11-2	TRBJ2-3	-	TGTGCCAGCAGCTTATCCACTTCGGGACTAGCAGATACGCAGTATTTT	CASSLSTSGLADTQYF
-	TRBV6-5	TRBJ1-1	-	TGTGCCAGCAGTTACGACCTCACAGGTCTGTACACTGAAGCTTTCTTT	CASSYDLTGLYTEAFF